This T cell receptor beta chain came from a study of STAT5B mutations in CD4+ large granular lymphocyte leukemia. To note about this clone: Its antigen is not identified.

Study results and caveats: The CD4+ versus CD8+ T-LGLL clonality difference may reflect limited sample size.

As processed by the authors: The detection floor for productive clonotype frequency was 2.59 x 10-5. Here immunoSEQ multiplex PCR was the method, and the copy in TCRdb shows in-frame clones only, minus some. V, J and clone size were drawn from that table, and D and trimming were deduced from the DNA. Found here are about 30,000 clones, 78% of them singletons; the top ten hold over 2.5%. Trimming left V 4 bases short and J 6 bases short, with 19 bases between. Per the germline V gene, CDR1 is SGHKS and CDR2 is YYEKEE (reference sequence). The CDR3 consists of 15 residues. The specimen sequenced was CD4+ T cells from blood buffy coats. The source is a human donor in good health. The rearrangement uses TRBV5-5 and TRBJ1-2; the D is unclear. The CDR3 reads CASSPQTYSLDGYTF. CDR3 coding DNA: TGTGCCAGCAGCCCGCAGACATACTCGCTGGATGGCTACACCTTC.